The 13 T cell receptor beta chains below all came from one sample that was sequenced in a study of cytomegalovirus exposure and HLA in healthy donors. The PCR employed 60 Vbeta primers together with 13 Jbeta primers. The repertoire was sequenced with immunoSEQ multiplex PCR; TCRdb's copy has only in-frame clones and lacks some. The sample has around 150,000 clones, approximately 80% seen once. The sequencing sample was made of PBMCs. The receptors here all came from a male donor in good health and CMV-seronegative.

The chain joins TRBV2 to TRBJ1-2, with D hard to call. The CDR3 is made up of 13 amino acids. The germline CDR1 and CDR2 sequences are SNHLY and FYNNEI. Trimming removed 4 bases from V and 3 bases from J, with 9 bases in between. CDR3 in DNA: TGTGCCAGCAGTGGCGGCTATGACTATGGCTACACCTTC. This codes for CASSGGYDYGYTF.

The J gene is TRBJ2-2, the V gene TRBV25-1; the match to TRBD1 covers 9 bases. From germline, CDR1 is MGHDK and CDR2 SYGVNS. Trimming took 7 bases from V and 6 from J; bases not matched to a gene: 9. The CDR3 runs 15 residues. CDR3 DNA: TGTGCCAGCAACGGACAGGGGACAATCCCCGGGGAGCTGTTTTTT. It is translated as CASNGQGTIPGELFF.

The chain uses TRBV7-8 and TRBJ2-7; tentatively, D is TRBD2 (6 bases). This CDR3 comprises 15 residues. The germline V gene encodes CDR1 SGHVS and CDR2 FQNEAQ. V was cut by 3 bases and J by 0 bases, with 12 bases left in between. The CDR3 DNA sequence: TGTGCCAGCAGCTTTCTCGGGACTGACTCCTACGAGCAGTACTTC. Translating it yields CASSFLGTDSYEQYF.

The rearrangement uses TRBV5-1 and TRBJ2-1, with D unclear. Trimming took 0 bases from V and 0 from J, leaving 7 bases between them. The CDR3 has 15 residues. Germline CDR1 is SGHRS and CDR2 is YFSETQ. The CDR3 bases are TGCGCCAGCAGCTTGGTATTTAGCTCCTACAATGAGCAGTTCTTC. Its protein is CASSLVFSSYNEQFF.

The chain uses TRBV27 and TRBJ2-3; TRBD1 agrees at 10 bases. The CDR3 contains 17 residues. Germline V gene data show CDR1 as MNHEY and CDR2 as SMNVEV (reference sequence). The V and J ends lost 5 bases and 4 bases, in that order; junction bases with no gene match: 12. The CDR3 nucleotides are TGTGCCAGCAGTCCCGACGACGGGACAGGGGTAGCAGATACGCAGTATTTT. Encoded protein: CASSPDDGTGVADTQYF.

The chain couples TRBV28 to TRBJ2-1, with 12 positions matching TRBD2. This CDR3 spans 16 amino acids. The germline CDR1 and CDR2 sequences are MDHEN and SYDVKM. With V trimmed by 4 bases and J by 5 bases, 6 bases remained unmatched. CDR3 bases: TGTGCCAGCAGTTCGCGCACTAGCGGGAGGAACAATGAGCAGTTCTTC. Translated, it gives CASSSRTSGRNNEQFF.

V is TRBV19 and J is TRBJ2-7, with unresolved D. The ends were cut back, 6 bases at V and 0 bases at J, with 12 bases in the middle. Germline V gene sequence: CDR1 LNHDA, CDR2 SQIVND (reference sequence). The CDR3 sequence is 14 residues long. For the CDR3, the DNA is TGTGCCAGTAGCCTCGGTCCAATCTCCTACGAGCAGTACTTC. Its protein is CASSLGPISYEQYF. Supplemented by reference TRBV19 and TRBJ2-7, the full variable domain reads DGGITQSPKYLFRKEGQNVTLSCEQNLNHDAMYWYRQDPGQGLRLIYYSQIVNDFQKGDIAEGYSVSREKKESFPLTVTSAQKNPTAFYLCASSLGPISYEQYFGPGTRLTVT.

The gene calls are TRBV6-1 and TRBJ2-3, with D perhaps TRBD1 (6 bases). CDR1 and CDR2 (germline): MNHNS, SASEGT. CDR3 length equals 15 residues. V lost 5 bases, J lost 4 bases, and 16 bases lay in between. The DNA for the CDR3 is TGTGCCAGCAGTTTTGCACAGGGCAACGCAGATACGCAGTATTTT. Protein sequence: CASSFAQGNADTQYF.

The rearrangement links TRBV27 to TRBJ2-7; TRBD1 might be the D (5 bases). The V end lost 5 bases, the J end lost 2 bases, and 22 bases lay between the germline ends. Germline CDR1 is MNHEY and CDR2 is SMNVEV (reference sequence). The CDR3 is 17 residues long. CDR3 sequence reads: CASSPIGGATLPYEQYF. The CDR3 coding sequence is TGTGCCAGCAGTCCAATAGGTGGGGCTACGTTACCCTACGAGCAGTACTTC.

This chain links TRBV29-1 with TRBJ2-6; D is perhaps TRBD1 (6 bases). Germline V lookup: CDR1 SQVTM, CDR2 ANQGSEA. The CDR3 covers 16 residues. Trimming removed 5 bases from V and 0 bases from J, with 14 bases in between. CDR3 loop: CSVRAGAFSGANVLTF. The CDR3 DNA reads TGCAGCGTTCGGGCAGGGGCCTTCTCTGGGGCCAACGTCCTGACTTTC.

This clone has only a few counts. The chain employs TRBV19 and TRBJ2-3; TRBD2 matches at 12 bases. CDR3 length: 15 amino acids. The germline gives CDR1 LNHDA, CDR2 SQIVND (reference sequence). V lost 5 bases and J lost 3; bases outside the gene matches: 3. The CDR3 sequence: CASSLGLAGTDTQYF. DNA for the CDR3: TGTGCCAGTAGTCTAGGACTAGCGGGGACAGATACGCAGTATTTT.

As for this clone: The same CDR3 is also encoded by other DNA sequences in this sample. The J gene is TRBJ2-7, the V gene TRBV27; D is unclear. V lost 6 bases and J lost 2, with 8 bases in between. Germline CDR1 and CDR2: MNHEY and SMNVEV (reference sequence). The CDR3 contains 12 residues. CDR3 loop: CASSPTPYEQYF. In DNA form, the CDR3 reads TGTGCCAGCAGCCCCACACCCTACGAGCAGTACTTC.

The chain joins TRBV2 to TRBJ1-4; tentatively, D is TRBD1 (5 bases). Per germline, CDR1 SNHLY and CDR2 FYNNEI. The CDR3 consists of 14 residues. V was pared by 2 bases and J by 8 bases, with 12 bases between. The CDR3, as DNA: TGTGCCAGCAGTGAACGGGGGGTGTGGGAAAAACTGTTTTTT. Amino acid sequence: CASSERGVWEKLFF.